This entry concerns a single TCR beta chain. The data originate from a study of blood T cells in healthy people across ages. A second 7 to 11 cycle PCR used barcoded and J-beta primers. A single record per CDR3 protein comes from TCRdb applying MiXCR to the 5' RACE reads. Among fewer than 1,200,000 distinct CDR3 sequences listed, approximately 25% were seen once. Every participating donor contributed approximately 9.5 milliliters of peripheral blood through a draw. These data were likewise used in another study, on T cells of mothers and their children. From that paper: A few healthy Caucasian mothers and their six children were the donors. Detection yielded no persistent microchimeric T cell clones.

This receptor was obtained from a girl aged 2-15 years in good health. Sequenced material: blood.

The CDR3 here is CASSIELDNFSYEQYF. DNA for the CDR3: TGTGCCAGCAGTATTGAATTGGACAATTTCTCCTACGAGCAGTACTTC. The chain is built from TRBV2 and TRBJ2-7; perhaps TRBD1 as D (5 bases). The CDR3 has 16 amino acids. The germline CDR1 and CDR2 sequences are SNHLY and FYNNEI. The V gene lost 5 bases and the J gene lost 0 bases, with 17 bases spanning the gap.